The clone carrying this T cell receptor beta chain was picked up one time. The data belong to a study of shared clonotypes between healthy human individuals. Over several immunoSEQ plates, each subset's genomic DNA was distributed in even portions. Some clones are missing from TCRdb's copy, which holds only in-frame ones; the method was immunoSEQ multiplex PCR. In the table there are about 2.4 million clones, approximately 90% of which are singletons. The authors divided CD4+ cells into CD45RA+ naive and CD45RA-negative memory subsets. The germline V gene encodes CDR1 MNHNY and CDR2 SVGAGI (reference sequence). The V and J ends lost 4 bases and 0 bases respectively, with 12 bases between them. The CDR3 spans 16 residues.

The sample comprised naive CD4+ T cells sorted from blood. Regarding subset: CD45RA+ positively selected. J is TRBJ1-4 and V is TRBV6-6, with D uncertain. The clonotype comes from a man between 18 and 35 years old in good health. CDR3 sequence: CASSSGRRSTNEKLFF. The CDR3 nucleotides read TGTGCCAGCAGTTCGGGCAGGAGATCAACTAATGAAAAACTGTTTTTT.